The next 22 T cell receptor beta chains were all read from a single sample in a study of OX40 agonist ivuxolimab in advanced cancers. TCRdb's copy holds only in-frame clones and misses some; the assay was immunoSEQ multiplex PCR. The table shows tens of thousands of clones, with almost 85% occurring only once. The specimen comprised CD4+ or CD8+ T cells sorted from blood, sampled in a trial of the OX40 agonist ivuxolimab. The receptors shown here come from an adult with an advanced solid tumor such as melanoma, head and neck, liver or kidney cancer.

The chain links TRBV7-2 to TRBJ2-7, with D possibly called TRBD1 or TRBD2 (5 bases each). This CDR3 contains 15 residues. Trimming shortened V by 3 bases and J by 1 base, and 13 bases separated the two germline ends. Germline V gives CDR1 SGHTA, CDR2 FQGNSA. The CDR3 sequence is CASSLAGSGSYEQYF. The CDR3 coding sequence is TGTGCCAGCAGCTTGGCAGGGAGTGGGTCCTACGAGCAGTACTTC.

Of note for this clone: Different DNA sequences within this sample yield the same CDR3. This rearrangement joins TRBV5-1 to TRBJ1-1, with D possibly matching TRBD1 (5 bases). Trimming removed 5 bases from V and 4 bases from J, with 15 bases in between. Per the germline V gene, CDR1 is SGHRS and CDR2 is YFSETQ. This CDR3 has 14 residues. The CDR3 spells CASRARGDRTEAFF. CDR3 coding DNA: TGCGCCAGCAGGGCCCGGGGGGATCGCACTGAAGCTTTCTTT.

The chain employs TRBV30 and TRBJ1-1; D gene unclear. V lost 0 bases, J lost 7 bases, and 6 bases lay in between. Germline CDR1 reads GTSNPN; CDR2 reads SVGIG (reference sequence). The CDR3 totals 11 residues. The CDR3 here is CAWSVAFEAFF. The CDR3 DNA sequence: TGTGCCTGGAGTGTAGCTTTTGAAGCTTTCTTT.

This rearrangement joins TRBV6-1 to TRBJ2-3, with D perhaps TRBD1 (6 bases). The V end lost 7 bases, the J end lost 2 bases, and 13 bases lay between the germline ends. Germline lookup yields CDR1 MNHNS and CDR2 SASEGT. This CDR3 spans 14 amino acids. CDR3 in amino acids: CASNRDLNTDTQYF. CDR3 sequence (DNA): TGTGCCAGCAACAGGGATCTTAACACAGATACGCAGTATTTT.

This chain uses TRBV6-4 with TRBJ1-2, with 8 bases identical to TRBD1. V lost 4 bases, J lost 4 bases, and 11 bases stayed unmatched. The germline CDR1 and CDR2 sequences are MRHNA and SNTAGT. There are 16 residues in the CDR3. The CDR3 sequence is CASSVTIRDRPYGYTF. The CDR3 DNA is TGTGCCAGCAGTGTAACTATCCGGGACAGGCCCTATGGCTACACCTTC.

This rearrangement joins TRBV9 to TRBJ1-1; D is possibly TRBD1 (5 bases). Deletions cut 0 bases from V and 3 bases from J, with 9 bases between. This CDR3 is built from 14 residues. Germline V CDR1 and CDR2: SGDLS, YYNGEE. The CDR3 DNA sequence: TGTGCCAGCAGCGTAGAGGGGCTTCACACTGAAGCTTTCTTT. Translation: CASSVEGLHTEAFF.

CDR3 sequence: CAISNTLPGPQHF. DNA of the CDR3: TGTGCCATCAGTAACACTCTCCCGGGGCCCCAGCATTTT. The chain joins TRBV10-3 to TRBJ1-5; D not resolved. Trimming cost V 5 bases and J 9 bases, with 14 bases left between them. In germline, CDR1 is ENHRY, CDR2 SYGVKD. The CDR3 covers 13 residues.

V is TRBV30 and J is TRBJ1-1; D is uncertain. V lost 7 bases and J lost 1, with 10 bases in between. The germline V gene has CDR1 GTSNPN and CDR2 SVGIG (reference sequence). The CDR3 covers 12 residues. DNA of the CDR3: TGTGCCTTCAGACGGGGGAACACTGAAGCTTTCTTT. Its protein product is CAFRRGNTEAFF.

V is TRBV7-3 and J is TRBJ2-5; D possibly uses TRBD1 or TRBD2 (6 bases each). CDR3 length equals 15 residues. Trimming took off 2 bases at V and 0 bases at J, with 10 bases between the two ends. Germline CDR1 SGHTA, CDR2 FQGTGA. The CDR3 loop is CASSLLRGDQETQYF. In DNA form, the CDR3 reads TGTGCCAGCAGCTTATTAAGGGGGGACCAAGAGACCCAGTACTTC.

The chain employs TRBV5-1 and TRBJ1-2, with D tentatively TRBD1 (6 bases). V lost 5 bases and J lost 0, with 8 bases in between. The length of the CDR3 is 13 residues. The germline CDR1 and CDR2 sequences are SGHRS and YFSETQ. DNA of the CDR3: TGCGCCAGCAGGGCAGGGGCTAACTATGGCTACACCTTC. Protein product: CASRAGANYGYTF.

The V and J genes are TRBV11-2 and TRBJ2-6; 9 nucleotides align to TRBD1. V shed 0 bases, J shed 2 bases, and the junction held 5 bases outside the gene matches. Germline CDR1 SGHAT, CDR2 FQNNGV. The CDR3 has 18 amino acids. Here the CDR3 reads CASSLDGTGYPGANVLTF. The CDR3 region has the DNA TGTGCCAGCAGCTTAGATGGGACAGGGTATCCTGGGGCCAACGTCCTGACTTTC. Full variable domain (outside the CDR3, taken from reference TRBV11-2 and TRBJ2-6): EAGVAQSPRYKIIEKRQSVAFWCNPISGHATLYWYQQILGQGPKLLIQFQNNGVVDDSQLPKDRFSAERLKGVDSTLKIQPAKLEDSAVYLCASSLDGTGYPGANVLTFGAGSRLTVL.

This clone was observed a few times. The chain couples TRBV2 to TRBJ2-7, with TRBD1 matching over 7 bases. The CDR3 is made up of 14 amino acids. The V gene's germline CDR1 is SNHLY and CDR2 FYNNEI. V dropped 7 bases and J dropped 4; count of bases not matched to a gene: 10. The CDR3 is CASTRQGNIYEQYF. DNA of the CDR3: TGTGCCAGCACAAGACAGGGAAACATATACGAGCAGTACTTC.

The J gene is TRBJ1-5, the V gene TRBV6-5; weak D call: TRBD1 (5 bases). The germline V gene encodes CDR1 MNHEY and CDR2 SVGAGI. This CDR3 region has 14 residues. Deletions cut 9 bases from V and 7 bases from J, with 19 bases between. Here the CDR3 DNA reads TGTGCCAGTAGGGGTTCGGTCAATTCCCAGCCCCAGCATTTT. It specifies CASRGSVNSQPQHF.

The CDR3 DNA reads TGTGCCAGCAGCTTACGTCAGAGCTCTGGAAACACCATATATTTT. This sequence encodes CASSLRQSSGNTIYF. The chain is built from TRBV7-6 and TRBJ1-3; D ambiguous. This CDR3 has 15 residues. CDR1 and CDR2 from the germline V gene are SGHVS and FNYEAQ. Between the trimmed V and J ends, which lost 2 bases and 0 bases, there was a span of 8 bases.

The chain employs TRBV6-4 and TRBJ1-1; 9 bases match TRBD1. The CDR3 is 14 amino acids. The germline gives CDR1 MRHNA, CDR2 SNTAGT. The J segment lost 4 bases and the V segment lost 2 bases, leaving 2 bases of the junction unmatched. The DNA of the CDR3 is TGTGCCAGCAGTGACACGGACAGGGGCACTGAAGCTTTCTTT. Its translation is CASSDTDRGTEAFF.

The CDR3 DNA follows: TGTGCCACCAGCAGAGAGAACTTCCAAGGGTTACCCCTCCACTTT. Translated, it gives CATSRENFQGLPLHF. The rearrangement uses TRBV15 and TRBJ1-6; D unresolved. Germline V CDR1 and CDR2: LNHNV, YYDKDF (reference sequence). CDR3 size: 15 residues. V lost 0 bases, J lost 12 bases, and 15 bases lay in between.

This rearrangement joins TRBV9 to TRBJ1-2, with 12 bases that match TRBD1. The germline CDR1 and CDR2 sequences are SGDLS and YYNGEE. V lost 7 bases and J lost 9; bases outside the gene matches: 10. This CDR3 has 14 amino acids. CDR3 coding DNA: TGTGCCAGCGAACCGGGACAGGGGGCGGCCAGCTACACCTTC. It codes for CASEPGQGAASYTF.

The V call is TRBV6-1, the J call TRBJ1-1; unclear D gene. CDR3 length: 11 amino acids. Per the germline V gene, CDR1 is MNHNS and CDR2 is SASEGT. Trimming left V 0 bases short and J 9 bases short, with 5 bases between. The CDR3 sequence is CASSEARKAFF. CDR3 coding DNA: TGTGCCAGCAGTGAAGCGCGGAAAGCTTTCTTT.

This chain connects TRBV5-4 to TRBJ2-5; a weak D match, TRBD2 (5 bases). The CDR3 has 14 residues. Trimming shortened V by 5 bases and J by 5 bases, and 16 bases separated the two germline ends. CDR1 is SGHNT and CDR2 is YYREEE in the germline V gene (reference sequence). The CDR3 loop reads CASSYKGALETQYF. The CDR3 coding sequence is TGTGCCAGCAGTTACAAGGGAGCGCTGGAGACCCAGTACTTC.

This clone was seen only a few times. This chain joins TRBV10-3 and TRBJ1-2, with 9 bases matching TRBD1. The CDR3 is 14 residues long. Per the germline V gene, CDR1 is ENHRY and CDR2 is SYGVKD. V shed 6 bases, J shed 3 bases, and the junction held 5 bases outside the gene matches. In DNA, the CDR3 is TGTGCCATCAGAACAGGGGGCGCGGACTATGGCTACACCTTC. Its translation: CAIRTGGADYGYTF.

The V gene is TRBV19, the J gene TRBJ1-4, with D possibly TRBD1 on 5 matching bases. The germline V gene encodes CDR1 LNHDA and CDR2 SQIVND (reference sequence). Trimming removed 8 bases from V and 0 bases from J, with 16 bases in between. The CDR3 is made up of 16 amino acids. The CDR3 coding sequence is TGTGCCAGTGCAGACGGTCGGGGCACAACTAATGAAAAACTGTTTTTT. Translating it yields CASADGRGTTNEKLFF. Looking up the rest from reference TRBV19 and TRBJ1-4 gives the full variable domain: DGGITQSPKYLFRKEGQNVTLSCEQNLNHDAMYWYRQDPGQGLRLIYYSQIVNDFQKGDIAEGYSVSREKKESFPLTVTSAQKNPTAFYLCASADGRGTTNEKLFFGSGTQLSVL.

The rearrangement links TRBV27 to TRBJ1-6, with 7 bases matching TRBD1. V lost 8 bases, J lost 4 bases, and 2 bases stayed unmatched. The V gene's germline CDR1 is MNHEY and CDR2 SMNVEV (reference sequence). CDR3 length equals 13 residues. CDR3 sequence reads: CASRQGYNSPLHF. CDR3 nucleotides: TGTGCCAGCCGACAGGGTTATAATTCACCCCTCCACTTT.